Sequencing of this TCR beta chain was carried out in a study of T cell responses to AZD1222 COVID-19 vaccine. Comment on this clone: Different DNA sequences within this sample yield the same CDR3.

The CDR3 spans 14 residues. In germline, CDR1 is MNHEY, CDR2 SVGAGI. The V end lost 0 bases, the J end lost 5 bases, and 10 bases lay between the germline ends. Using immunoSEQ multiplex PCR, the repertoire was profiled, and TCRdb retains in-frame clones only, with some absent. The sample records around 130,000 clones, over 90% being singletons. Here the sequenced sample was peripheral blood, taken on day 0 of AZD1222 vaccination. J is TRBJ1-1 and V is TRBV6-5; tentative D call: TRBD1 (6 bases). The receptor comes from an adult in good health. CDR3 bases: TGTGCCAGCAGTTACTCCAGGGGAGGGACTGAAGCTTTCTTT. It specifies CASSYSRGGTEAFF.